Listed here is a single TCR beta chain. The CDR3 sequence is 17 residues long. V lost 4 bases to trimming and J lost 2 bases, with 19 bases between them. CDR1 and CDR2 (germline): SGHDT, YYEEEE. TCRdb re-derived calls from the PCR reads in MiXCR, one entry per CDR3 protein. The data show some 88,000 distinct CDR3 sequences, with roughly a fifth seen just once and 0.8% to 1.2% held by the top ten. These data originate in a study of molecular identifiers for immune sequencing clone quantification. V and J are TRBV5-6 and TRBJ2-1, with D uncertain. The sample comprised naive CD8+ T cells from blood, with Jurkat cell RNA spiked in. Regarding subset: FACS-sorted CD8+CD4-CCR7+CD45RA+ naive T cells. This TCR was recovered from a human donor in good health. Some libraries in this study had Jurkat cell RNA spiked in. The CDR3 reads CASSLIPSRIPYNEQFF. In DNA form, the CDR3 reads TGTGCCAGCAGCCTCATTCCGAGCCGAATCCCCTACAATGAGCAGTTCTTC.